This entry is about one T cell receptor (beta chain). This clonotype was counted ten times or more. This receptor's antigen is unknown. Base qualities are missing; no much larger clone stands one base away. This sample was taken from a study of early T cells in non-severe SARS-CoV-2 infection (dated by TCRdb to about 2021). Regarding the study in general: Because TCR sequencing relied on bulk RNA taken from unsorted whole blood, pairing of alpha and beta chains was not possible. What the research found in general, with its limitations: VDJdb matching was skewed toward anti-spike CD8 responses and likely underestimated virus-specific expansions, missing private and CD4 specificities.

The library was produced with 5' RACE. Sequencing relied on a NextSeq 500. The TCR library protocol attached unique molecular identifiers to individual cDNA molecules to correct for sequencing error and PCR bias. TCR alpha and beta chains were both sequenced, and the abundances of alpha and beta sequences in each sample were closely correlated with each other. The paper's processing steps were these. Decombinator V4 was used to annotate TCR sequences for V gene, J gene and CDR3. TCRs were defined as expanded if a significant change between any two time points was detected under a Poisson model with p below 0.0001. TCR abundances were normalised to the total number of TCRs sequenced in each sample and reported as counts per million. TRAV1-2 paired with TRAJ12, TRAJ20 or TRAJ33 defined MAIT TCRs, while TRAV10 paired with TRAJ18 defined iNKT TCRs. A search of VDJdb, accessed on 1 November 2021, was run for TCRs annotated to CMV, EBV and SARS-CoV-2, with TCRs annotated for multiple antigens excluded. Through fastp at Q25 and MiXCR, TCRdb rebuilt clones from the public reads, retaining in-frame beta chains. Rows are combined by CDR3 protein, so each entry shows the most common genes and DNA. The V and J calls and clone size are TCRdb's, not the authors'. The table for this sample lists just under 30,000 distinct CDR3 sequences; about 5% of them were counted only once. The ten biggest clones cover 10% to 14% of the sample.

CDR1 DFQATT and CDR2 SNEGSKA were looked up in the germline V gene (reference sequence). Reading from cysteine to phenylalanine, the CDR3 counts 15 amino acids. The retained sequence is limited to the CDR3, 45 bases, with the frame set at the first base. The V end loses 5 bases and the J end loses 0 bases, and a stretch of 15 bases separates them. The study was a case-control design nested within a healthcare worker cohort in London, UK, with weekly nasopharyngeal swab PCR tests and blood sampling. Healthcare workers were recruited during the week of the UK lockdown, between 23 and 31 March 2020, and followed weekly for up to about 16 weeks.

Sample: whole blood. The receptor chain draws on TRBV20-1 and TRBJ2-3; a weak D assignment points to TRBD1 (5 bases agree). This clonotype originated in an adult who was a healthcare worker with PCR-confirmed SARS-CoV-2 infection or an uninfected control (not recorded which). Here is the DNA: TGCAGTGCTGACTTCAGGGTCGCGAGCACAGATACGCAGTATTTT. Its protein reads: CSADFRVASTDTQYF.